A single sample is the source of the 15 T cell receptor beta chains below, sequenced in a study of T-cell reconstitution after alpha-beta-depleted transplantation in children. Preparation of the TCRbeta library used unique molecular identifiers. TCRdb redid the calling of the PCR reads with MiXCR, one entry per CDR3 protein. The top ten clones hold 8% to 9.5% of a sample with 100,000 to 120,000 distinct CDR3 sequences, 10% of them seen once. The material was PBMCs from the stem cell graft donor, obtained from the stem cell graft. Every receptor here comes from a human donor who donated a stem cell graft to a child with acute lymphoblastic leukemia.

This clonotype was picked up many times. The chain recombines TRBV11-3 with TRBJ2-1; D is perhaps TRBD2 (6 bases). Germline V lookup: CDR1 SGHNT, CDR2 YENEEA. V lost 4 bases and J 4 bases, leaving 17 bases between the germline ends. The CDR3 loop spans 16 amino acids. The DNA of the CDR3 is TGTGCCAGCAGCTATAGCGGCGGAACAGAATACAATGAGCAGTTCTTC. Residues: CASSYSGGTEYNEQFF.

This clonotype was found many times. The chain recombines TRBV5-1 with TRBJ1-1; TRBD1 aligns across 8 bases. This CDR3 comprises 16 residues. The ends lost 4 bases at V and 4 bases at J; junction bases unmatched: 12. Germline-derived CDR1 and CDR2 are SGHRS and YFSETQ. CDR3 nucleotide sequence: TGCGCCAGCAGCGCCGGACAGGGAGGGTTGGCCACTGAAGCTTTCTTT. It is translated as CASSAGQGGLATEAFF.

This clonotype was counted at least ten times. This chain connects TRBV30 to TRBJ1-6; possibly TRBD1 for D (6 bases). The CDR3 contains 15 residues. The V gene lost 3 bases and the J gene lost 10 bases, with 19 bases spanning the gap. The V gene's germline CDR1 is GTSNPN and CDR2 SVGIG (reference sequence). For the CDR3, the DNA is TGTGCCTGGAGCCCCCGGGAGGGGGGCCGATCACCCCTCCACTTT. This codes for CAWSPREGGRSPLHF.

The V gene is TRBV10-2, the J gene TRBJ2-2; tentative D call: TRBD2 (5 bases). The CDR3 consists of 15 residues. Germline CDR1 WSHSY, CDR2 SAAADI. Trimming pared 2 bases from V and 6 bases from J, leaving 13 bases between. The CDR3 protein is CASSEPVGVAGELFF. CDR3 nucleotides: TGCGCCAGCAGTGAGCCGGTGGGAGTGGCCGGGGAGCTGTTTTTT.

Ten or more counts support this clonotype. The V call is TRBV5-1, the J call TRBJ1-3; maybe TRBD1 (5 bases). Trimming removed 6 bases at V and 0 bases at J, with 13 bases between. Looked up from germline, CDR1 is SGHRS and CDR2 is YFSETQ. The CDR3 is 15 amino acids. The DNA of the CDR3 is TGCGCCAGCATCGACAGCCCTTCCTCTGGAAACACCATATATTTT. Protein sequence: CASIDSPSSGNTIYF.

This clonotype was seen at least ten times. The CDR3 DNA reads as TGCAGTGCTAGAGATTGGGCTAATCAAGAGACCCAGTACTTC. It encodes CSARDWANQETQYF. V and J are TRBV20-1 and TRBJ2-5; no firm D call. The CDR3 is 14 residues long. The germline V gene encodes CDR1 DFQATT and CDR2 SNEGSKA (reference sequence). Trimming took off 0 bases at V and 2 bases at J, with 10 bases between the two ends.

This clonotype showed up many times. The rearrangement links TRBV15 to TRBJ2-5; 12 bases match TRBD2. In germline, CDR1 is LNHNV, CDR2 YYDKDF (reference sequence). This CDR3 spans 16 amino acids. The V and J ends lost 3 bases and 4 bases, in that order; junction bases with no gene match: 6. The CDR3 DNA sequence: TGTGCCACCAGCAGTAGACTAGCGGGAGCGAGAGAGACCCAGTACTTC. Its translation is CATSSRLAGARETQYF.

This chain joins TRBV7-8 and TRBJ2-7, with a tentative D call TRBD2 (6 bases). This CDR3 has 14 residues. With 7 bases removed from V and 2 bases from J, the gap between germline ends came to 15 bases. Per the germline V gene, CDR1 is SGHVS and CDR2 is FQNEAQ. The CDR3 nucleotides read TGTGCCAGCACCCTCCGGGAGCCCCCCTACGAGCAGTACTTC. Its translation is CASTLREPPYEQYF. The full variable domain, in which reference TRBV7-8 and TRBJ2-7 provide the parts outside the CDR3, is GAGVSQSPRYKVAKRGQDVALRCDPISGHVSLFWYQQALGQGPEFLTYFQNEAQLDKSGLPSDRFFAERPEGSVSTLKIQRTQQEDSAVYLCASTLREPPYEQYFGPGTRLTVT.

There are many counts of this clonotype. The chain employs TRBV29-1 and TRBJ2-5; 7 nucleotides agree with TRBD2. Trimming cost V 3 bases and J 4 bases; bases outside gene matches: 8. The CDR3 runs to 14 residues. CDR1 SQVTM and CDR2 ANQGSEA come from the germline V gene. The DNA of the CDR3 is TGCAGCGTTGAGGCGGCGGGGGAGGTAGAGACCCAGTACTTC. Its translation: CSVEAAGEVETQYF.

This clonotype has ten or more counts. The chain combines TRBV27 with TRBJ2-7; 9 positions match TRBD2. Germline assignment: CDR1 MNHEY and CDR2 SMNVEV (reference sequence). This CDR3 contains 15 residues. J gave up 3 bases and V 5 bases, and 8 bases lay outside the gene matches. This CDR3 reads CASSPGTSRNYEQYF. The CDR3 coding sequence is TGTGCCAGCAGTCCCGGGACTAGCAGAAACTACGAGCAGTACTTC.

There are many counts of this clonotype. The V call is TRBV7-9, the J call TRBJ1-4; D remains ambiguous. This CDR3 has 13 amino acids. Germline CDR1 reads SEHNR; CDR2 reads FQNEAQ (reference sequence). Trimming cost V 0 bases and J 8 bases, with 7 bases left between them. The CDR3 region has the DNA TGTGCCAGCAGCTTAGCCCGAGGGGAAAAACTGTTTTTT. Translating gives CASSLARGEKLFF.

Concerning this clonotype: At one end, the junction sequence differs from germline, possibly due to a read error. This rearrangement joins TRBV7-3 to TRBJ2-5, with D perhaps TRBD2 (5 bases). Germline CDR1 SGHTA, CDR2 FQGTGA. The CDR3 contains 13 residues. The CDR3 region has the DNA TGTACCAGCAGCTTAAGAGAGGGAGAGACCCAGTACTTC. Translated, it gives CTSSLREGETQYF.

V is TRBV20-1 and J is TRBJ2-7; D ambiguous. Looked up from germline, CDR1 is DFQATT and CDR2 is SNEGSKA (reference sequence). V lost 5 bases to trimming and J lost 3 bases, with 14 bases between them. CDR3 size: 13 residues. The CDR3 DNA sequence: TGCAGTGCTCGCCGCCGGGCAGACTACGAGCAGTACTTC. It codes for CSARRRADYEQYF.

This clonotype was observed at least ten times. The chain combines TRBV18 with TRBJ1-5; D possibly corresponds to TRBD1 (6 bases). The CDR3 spans 15 residues. Germline V gene sequence: CDR1 KGHSH, CDR2 LQKENI. The V and J ends lost 3 bases and 1 base respectively, with 10 bases between them. The CDR3 is CASSPTGLSNQPQHF. In DNA, the CDR3 is TGTGCCAGCTCACCGACAGGTCTGAGCAATCAGCCCCAGCATTTT.

There are many counts of this clonotype. This chain links TRBV3-1 with TRBJ2-7; 8 nucleotides align to TRBD2. The CDR3 is 14 amino acids. Germline loops: CDR1 LGHDT, CDR2 YNNKEL (reference sequence). V lost 1 base and J lost 5; bases outside the gene matches: 4. The DNA of the CDR3 is TGTGCCAGCAGCCAAGTTGCGGGGGGAGACGAGCAGTACTTC. It translates to CASSQVAGGDEQYF.